This T cell receptor beta chain was observed in a study of blood T cells in healthy people across ages. General observations from the study: Researchers judged that diversity estimates from one million T cells fell short of true values. Measured against age, TCR beta diversity per million T cells decreased in a roughly linear manner. It was the long-lived donors that had more naive CD4+ cells and higher diversity than aged donors. Possibly confounding the expanded clonotype changes was the fact that donor CMV status was unknown.

V shed 4 bases and J 4 bases; nucleotides not matched to a gene: 1. The CDR3 covers 13 residues. Germline-derived CDR1 and CDR2 are SQVTM and ANQGSEA. Then a second PCR, running roughly 7 to 11 cycles, was carried out with a sample-barcoded 5' primer and a J-beta primer mix. TCRdb fed the 5' RACE reads into MiXCR, producing one record per CDR3 protein. The sample shows 380,000 or so distinct CDR3 sequences, about 52% of them seen only once. This clonotype came up many times. What it binds is unknown. The receptor was derived from a man aged 55 to 70 in good health. The material sequenced was blood. The chain joins TRBV29-1 to TRBJ2-1; TRBD1 matches at 10 bases. CDR3 amino acids: CSVGTGGYNEQFF. The DNA for the CDR3 is TGCAGCGTTGGGACAGGGGGTTACAATGAGCAGTTCTTC.